Detailed here is one TCR beta chain. The table came from immunoSEQ multiplex PCR; TCRdb's copy has only in-frame clones and leaves some out. The table includes about 1 million clones, roughly 80% detected once. Germline CDR1 reads LNHNV; CDR2 reads YYDKDF (reference sequence). V shed 0 bases and J 5 bases; nucleotides not matched to a gene: 3. CDR3 length: 15 residues. The sample originates from a study of shared clonotypes between healthy human individuals. At the level of the study: Three plates were used per donor for CD4 naive, three for CD4 memory, two for CD8 naive and one for CD8 memory.

The sequenced sample consisted of memory CD4+ T cells sorted from blood. Sample subset: CD45RA-negative fraction. The chain employs TRBV15 and TRBJ2-7, with 11 bases fitting TRBD1. The receptor was isolated from a man aged 18 to 30 in good health. The CDR3 protein is CATSRDGQGADEQYF. For the CDR3, the DNA is TGTGCCACCAGCAGAGATGGACAGGGGGCAGACGAGCAGTACTTC.